The 24 T cell receptor beta chains below come from one sample, sequenced in a study of Ad26.COV2.S vaccination and SARS-CoV-2 variants. Treatment defined: roughly 20 received Ad26.COV2.S at low or high dose, single or two shots; roughly five received placebo; per-sample allocation not given. Sampling occurred on day 63 after the first vaccine or placebo injection. Produced via immunoSEQ multiplex PCR; TCRdb's table is partial and in-frame only. The sample lists hundreds of thousands of clones; roughly nine tenths were seen once. The sample was peripheral blood, taken in a trial of Ad26.COV2.S vaccine versus placebo. The receptor set was obtained from a person aged 18-65 years who received the Ad26.COV2.S COVID-19 vaccine or a placebo.

The chain couples TRBV19 to TRBJ2-5, with 9 positions matching TRBD2. V lost 8 bases, J lost 3 bases, and 13 bases stayed unmatched. The CDR3 runs to 16 residues. Germline lookup yields CDR1 LNHDA and CDR2 SQIVND (reference sequence). The CDR3 here is CASASGAASGKETQYF. CDR3 coding DNA: TGTGCCAGTGCTAGCGGGGCTGCCTCCGGCAAAGAGACCCAGTACTTC.

The J gene is TRBJ2-5, the V gene TRBV15; D unclear. There are 13 residues in the CDR3. V lost 0 bases and J 5 bases, leaving 7 bases between the germline ends. Germline assignment: CDR1 LNHNV and CDR2 YYDKDF (reference sequence). The CDR3 here is CATSRDRRETQYF. CDR3 sequence (DNA): TGTGCCACCAGCAGAGACAGGCGGGAGACCCAGTACTTC.

This clone has just one count. CDR3 DNA: TGTGCCATCAGTGAGTCAACAGGGTACAGGGGTGAGCAGTTCTTC. Its protein is CAISESTGYRGEQFF. The chain employs TRBV10-3 and TRBJ2-1; 7 positions match TRBD1. This CDR3 spans 15 amino acids. Per germline, CDR1 ENHRY and CDR2 SYGVKD. V dropped 0 bases and J dropped 9; count of bases not matched to a gene: 8.

The chain couples TRBV19 to TRBJ1-1; TRBD1 agrees at 9 bases. The germline gives CDR1 LNHDA, CDR2 SQIVND (reference sequence). After removal of 0 bases from V and 5 bases from J, the junction contained 4 bases not matched to a gene. This CDR3 is built from 15 residues. In DNA form, the CDR3 reads TGTGCCAGTAGTATAGAAGGGACAGGGTTGACTGAAGCTTTCTTT. This gives the protein CASSIEGTGLTEAFF.

The chain combines TRBV9 with TRBJ2-2; weak D call: TRBD2 (5 bases). The V gene's germline CDR1 is SGDLS and CDR2 YYNGEE. The CDR3 runs to 13 residues. V dropped 5 bases and J dropped 1 base, with 6 bases sitting between them. The CDR3 spells CASSSENTGELFF. The CDR3 DNA sequence: TGTGCCAGCAGTAGCGAGAACACCGGGGAGCTGTTTTTT.

This sequence joins TRBV27 and TRBJ1-1, with a weak D call TRBD1 (5 bases). The V gene lost 2 bases and the J gene lost 6 bases, with 13 bases spanning the gap. This CDR3 has 14 amino acids. Germline lookup yields CDR1 MNHEY and CDR2 SMNVEV (reference sequence). CDR3 protein: CASSLRHQGSEAFF. The DNA for the CDR3 is TGTGCCAGCAGTTTAAGACATCAGGGCTCTGAAGCTTTCTTT.

The V gene is TRBV27, the J gene TRBJ1-5; D unresolved. The CDR3 contains 13 residues. V was shortened by 3 bases and J by 4 bases, with 7 bases between the two germline ends. CDR1 MNHEY and CDR2 SMNVEV come from the germline V gene (reference sequence). DNA of the CDR3: TGTGCCAGCAGTTTCGCCTTAAATCAGCCCCAGCATTTT. Residues: CASSFALNQPQHF.

The chain joins TRBV5-8 to TRBJ1-4; 8 bases fit TRBD1. J lost 4 bases, V lost 4 bases, and 6 bases had no gene match. Germline V CDR1 and CDR2: SGHTS, YDEGEE. The CDR3 runs 15 residues. CDR3: CASSPGQGINEKLFF. Here the CDR3 DNA reads TGTGCCAGCAGCCCCGGACAGGGCATTAATGAAAAACTGTTTTTT.

The chain has TRBV5-1 and TRBJ2-3; 8 bases align to TRBD1. The CDR3 contains 15 residues. Trimming at V came to 7 bases and at J to 5 bases, leaving 12 bases not matched to a gene. The germline V gene has CDR1 SGHRS and CDR2 YFSETQ. The CDR3 DNA reads as TGCGCCAGCGGATTACCCGGACAGGGTAGAGATACGCAGTATTTT. This codes for CASGLPGQGRDTQYF.

This chain links TRBV5-1 with TRBJ2-5; 12 bases map to TRBD2. From germline, CDR1 is SGHRS and CDR2 YFSETQ. Unmatched junction bases numbered 6, after V lost 5 bases and J lost 4 bases. This CDR3 has 15 residues. The CDR3 here is CASRRPTSGGETQYF. The CDR3 DNA follows: TGCGCCAGCAGACGGCCGACTAGCGGGGGAGAGACCCAGTACTTC.

This rearrangement joins TRBV5-4 to TRBJ2-1; D gene ambiguous. V lost 0 bases and J 15 bases, leaving 13 bases between the germline ends. The CDR3 is made up of 12 amino acids. CDR1 and CDR2 from the germline V gene are SGHNT and YYREEE (reference sequence). CDR3 nucleotide sequence: TGTGCCAGCAGCTTGGCCCCCGGGCTGTGGTTCTTC. The encoded protein is CASSLAPGLWFF.

The V gene is TRBV21-1, the J gene TRBJ2-1; TRBD1, the table's D call, was not compared with the DNA. TRBV21-1 is marked as a pseudogene. There are 16 residues in the CDR3. The CDR3: CASSSQKWTGNNEQFF. The CDR3, as DNA: TGTGCCAGCAGCTCCCAAAAGTGGACAGGGAACAATGAGCAGTTCTTC.

The V gene is TRBV29-1, the J gene TRBJ2-1, with TRBD2 identical over 8 bases. V lost 6 bases to trimming and J lost 4 bases; unmatched junction nucleotides: 11. This CDR3 has 15 residues. CDR1 and CDR2 (germline): SQVTM, ANQGSEA. The CDR3 nucleotides are TGCAGCGTCGACCCGGGGGGGGAGAGATACAATGAGCAGTTCTTC. It yields the protein CSVDPGGERYNEQFF.

The rearrangement joins TRBV7-2 to TRBJ2-3; 7 nucleotides match TRBD1. Germline CDR1 and CDR2: SGHTA and FQGNSA. Trimming took 5 bases from V and 1 from J; bases not matched to a gene: 6. This CDR3 is built from 15 residues. The CDR3 sequence: CASSQGVRGTDTQYF. In nucleotides, the CDR3 is TGTGCCAGCAGCCAGGGGGTGAGAGGCACAGATACGCAGTATTTT.

This sequence joins TRBV10-3 and TRBJ2-5; D unresolved. V was shortened by 2 bases and J by 7 bases, with 8 bases between the two germline ends. The CDR3 spans 12 residues. Germline CDR1 and CDR2: ENHRY and SYGVKD. In DNA form, the CDR3 reads TGTGCCATCAGTGAGGTCCGCGGGACCCAGTACTTC. It encodes CAISEVRGTQYF.

The rearrangement joins TRBV30 to TRBJ2-1, with TRBD2 identical over 9 bases. The CDR3 extends over 16 amino acids. The trim removed 3 bases at V and 1 base at J, leaving 7 bases unmatched. Germline values: CDR1 GTSNPN, CDR2 SVGIG (reference sequence). This chain's CDR3 is CAWSPGTSRSYNEQFF. The CDR3 DNA is TGTGCCTGGAGCCCCGGGACTAGCAGGTCCTACAATGAGCAGTTCTTC.

V usage is TRBV15 and J usage is TRBJ2-2; D not resolved. Germline CDR1 and CDR2: LNHNV and YYDKDF (reference sequence). The CDR3 runs 14 residues. Trimming cost V 5 bases and J 6 bases, with 13 bases left between them. CDR3 sequence (DNA): TGTGCCACCAGCCGAATCGCTGGGGCCGGGGAGCTGTTTTTT. Encoded protein: CATSRIAGAGELFF.

This chain links TRBV5-4 with TRBJ2-7, with D perhaps being TRBD1 or TRBD2 (7 bases each). This CDR3 region has 14 residues. V was cut by 10 bases and J by 3 bases, with 20 bases left in between. Germline-derived CDR1 and CDR2 are SGHNT and YYREEE (reference sequence). As DNA, the CDR3 is TGTGCCTACCAGGGGGGGGACACCTTCTACGAGCAGTACTTC. Its protein product is CAYQGGDTFYEQYF.

The gene calls are TRBV5-1 and TRBJ2-2; no definite D call. CDR1 SGHRS and CDR2 YFSETQ come from the germline V gene. The CDR3 runs 14 residues. Deletions cut 4 bases from V and 6 bases from J, with 13 bases between. The CDR3 sequence is CASSPYVRSGELFF. The CDR3 DNA follows: TGCGCCAGCAGCCCCTACGTTCGATCCGGGGAGCTGTTTTTT.

This clone has more than one count but fewer than ten. CDR3 residues: CASSDAGSFSGNTIYF. CDR3 nucleotide sequence: TGTGCCAGCAGTGATGCAGGATCATTCTCTGGAAACACCATATATTTT. The genes are TRBV6-1 and TRBJ1-3; D is undetermined. CDR1 MNHNS and CDR2 SASEGT come from the germline V gene. V gave up 3 bases and J gave up 0 bases, with 12 bases separating them. The CDR3 loop spans 16 amino acids.

The chain couples TRBV3-1 (or the pseudogene TRBV3-2) to TRBJ2-3; TRBD2 is a possible D gene (5 bases). The CDR3 totals 15 residues. V shed 4 bases and J shed 2 bases, with 13 bases lying between them. CDR1 is LGHDT, CDR2 YNNKEL, per germline (reference sequence). This CDR3 reads CASSLSGVVTDTQYF. The DNA for the CDR3 is TGTGCCAGCAGCCTCTCCGGGGTTGTCACAGATACGCAGTATTTT.

This clone has a handful of counts. This chain uses TRBV15 with TRBJ2-5, with no clear D. CDR1 and CDR2 from the germline V gene are LNHNV and YYDKDF (reference sequence). The CDR3 is 14 residues long. Trimming pared 5 bases from V and 0 bases from J, leaving 10 bases between. CDR3 region: CATSPRQYQETQYF. In nucleotides, the CDR3 is TGTGCCACCAGCCCCCGCCAGTACCAAGAGACCCAGTACTTC.

The chain recombines TRBV10-3 with TRBJ2-1; TRBD1 aligns across 12 bases. Germline values: CDR1 ENHRY, CDR2 SYGVKD. The CDR3 contains 14 residues. V shed 4 bases, J shed 9 bases, and the junction held 4 bases outside the gene matches. The chain's CDR3 is CAISGGQGAGEQFF. In DNA, the CDR3 is TGTGCCATCAGTGGGGGACAGGGGGCTGGTGAGCAGTTCTTC.

The genes are TRBV18 and TRBJ1-4; D call uncertain. V lost 4 bases and J lost 0, with 12 bases in between. This CDR3 has 16 amino acids. Germline assignment: CDR1 KGHSH and CDR2 LQKENI. CDR3 amino acids: CASSRNEGATNEKLFF. In DNA, the CDR3 is TGTGCCAGCTCACGGAATGAGGGAGCAACTAATGAAAAACTGTTTTTT.